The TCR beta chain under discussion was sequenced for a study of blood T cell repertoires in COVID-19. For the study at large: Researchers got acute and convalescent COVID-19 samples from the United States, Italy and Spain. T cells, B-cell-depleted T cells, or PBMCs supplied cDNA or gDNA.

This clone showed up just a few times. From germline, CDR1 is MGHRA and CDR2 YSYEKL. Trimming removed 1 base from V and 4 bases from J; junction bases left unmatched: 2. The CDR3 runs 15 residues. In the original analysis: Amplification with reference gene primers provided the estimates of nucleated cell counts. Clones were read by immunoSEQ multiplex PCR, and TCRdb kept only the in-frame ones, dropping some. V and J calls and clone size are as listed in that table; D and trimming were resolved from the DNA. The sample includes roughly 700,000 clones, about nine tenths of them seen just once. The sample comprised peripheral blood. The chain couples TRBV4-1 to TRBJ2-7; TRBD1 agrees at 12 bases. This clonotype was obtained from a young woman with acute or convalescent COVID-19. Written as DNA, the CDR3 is TGCGCCAGCAGCCAAGGGGGACAGGGGGCTTACGAGCAGTACTTC. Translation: CASSQGGQGAYEQYF.